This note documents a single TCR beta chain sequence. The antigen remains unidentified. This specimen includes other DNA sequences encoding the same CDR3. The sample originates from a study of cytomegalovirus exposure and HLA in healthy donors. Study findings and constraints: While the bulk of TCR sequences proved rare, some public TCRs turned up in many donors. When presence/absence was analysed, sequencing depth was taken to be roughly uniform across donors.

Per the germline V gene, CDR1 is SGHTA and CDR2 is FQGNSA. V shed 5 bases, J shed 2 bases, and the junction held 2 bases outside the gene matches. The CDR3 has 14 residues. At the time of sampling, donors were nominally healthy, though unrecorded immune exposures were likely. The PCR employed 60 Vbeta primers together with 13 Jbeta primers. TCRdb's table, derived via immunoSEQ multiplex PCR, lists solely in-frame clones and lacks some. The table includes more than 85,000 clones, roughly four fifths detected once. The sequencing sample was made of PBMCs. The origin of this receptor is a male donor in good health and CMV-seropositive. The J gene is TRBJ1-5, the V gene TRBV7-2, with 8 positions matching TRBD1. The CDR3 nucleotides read TGTGCCAGCAGCCCGGGACAGGGCAATCAGCCCCAGCATTTT. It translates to CASSPGQGNQPQHF.